This T cell receptor (beta chain) is from a study of T cells in Graves' hyperthyroidism and ophthalmopathy. Study-wide points: Model output signaled ophthalmopathy a median roughly 6.1 months ahead of onset.

This clonotype was recorded at least ten times. The antigen remains undetermined. The investigators amplified TCR beta CDR3 regions from RNA transcripts. First-round RT-PCR targeting the TCR CDR3 was performed with the HTBI primer set. TCRdb re-analysed the multiplex PCR reads in MiXCR, keeping a single row per CDR3 protein. The sample consists of about 380,000 distinct CDR3 sequences, about 13% of them appearing once. This CDR3 comprises 16 residues. Trimming took 2 bases from V and 4 from J, leaving 15 bases between them. From germline, CDR1 is MGHRA and CDR2 YSYEKL. V and J are TRBV4-1 and TRBJ2-1, with a weak D call TRBD1 (8 bases). Sequenced input: blood. This receptor was obtained from a man aged 25-45 years with Graves' hyperthyroidism that later progressed to Graves' ophthalmopathy. The CDR3 DNA follows: TGCGCCAGCAGCCAACGGGGGGACAGGCCTTACAATGAGCAGTTCTTC. Amino acid sequence: CASSQRGDRPYNEQFF.